This TCR beta chain was recovered during a study of glioma-infiltrating T cells (dated by TCRdb to about 2016). In the study overall: Glioma tissue, non-neoplastic brain tissue and matched peripheral blood mononuclear cells were used as sources from which TCR alpha- and beta-chain repertoires were sequenced. Three low-grade glioma patients, several primary glioblastoma patients, and three non-glioma patients who contributed non-neoplastic brain tissue made up the paired cohort. To measure how far tissue and blood T-cell populations diverged, each tissue-infiltrating repertoire was compared against the peripheral blood repertoire of the same patient.

On the study overall, not on this receptor specifically: The group comparisons were based on small numbers of patients: three non-neoplastic, three low-grade glioma and seven or eight glioblastoma patients. Very few CDR3 sequences were shared between tissue and blood, attributed to high CDR3 diversity and limited sampling. VJ-independent divergence between tissue and blood was found to be below expectation in non-neoplastic patients but above expectation in all gliomas, particularly low-grade gliomas.

This clonotype was seen repeatedly, ten times or more. It lacks a known antigen. Base-call qualities are not available, and no considerably larger clone is one nucleotide away. Taken from the germline V gene, the CDR1 and CDR2 loops are KGHSH and LQKENI. Between the V and J ends, shortened by 6 bases and 0 bases respectively, the junction contains 15 bases. From cysteine to phenylalanine, the CDR3 is 16 amino acids long. Only the CDR3 DNA stays, 48 bases, in frame from base 1. The iRepertoire nested amplicon-rescue multiplex PCR (arm-PCR) platform was used to amplify TCR alpha and beta CDR3 regions from RNA. One-step reverse transcription and amplification used about 90-450 ng of tissue mRNA or PBMC total RNA as input. After bead purification, a secondary multiplex PCR added Illumina adapters, and libraries were gel-purified between 200 and 400 bp. Demultiplexing relied on internal 6-nucleotide barcodes carried by the libraries. The libraries were sequenced on an Illumina MiSeq using 2x220 or 2x250 nucleotide paired-end reads. Processing in the source paper ran as follows. Paired reads were merged using FLASH 1.2.11 and were aligned to the GRCh37 human genome using BWA-MEM, after which TRA and TRB reads were extracted. An IMGT-derived reference of cassette sequences and CDR3 motifs, with pseudogenes included, was used for V and J assignment. Reads were translated in three frames, and productive CDR3s were defined as those with a C...FGXG motif and no stop codons. A clonotype was defined as a unique combination of a V-J cassette pair and a CDR3 amino acid sequence. Hamming distance filtering was applied to reads, with thresholds set by the sequence error rate of each sample in mapped regions. TCRdb reprocessing: public reads trimmed at Q25 with fastp, clones called with MiXCR, in-frame beta chains kept. Rows merge per CDR3 protein into single entries with the most common DNA and genes. It is TCRdb's table, rather than the study itself, that gives the V and J calls and clone size. The sample has over 70,000 distinct CDR3 sequences on record, 20% to 25% of them singletons. 6.7% of the sample rests with the top ten.

The source is a human donor with low-grade glioma or glioblastoma, undergoing nonglioma brain surgery, or in good health (not recorded which). Here the chain combines TRBV18 and TRBJ1-3; too little of a D gene remains to name it. Sequencing input: glioma tissue, nonneoplastic brain tissue, or PBMCs (not recorded which). CDR3 sequence: CASSHGLLGSGNTIYF. The DNA is as follows: TGTGCCAGCTCTCATGGTCTTCTAGGCTCTGGAAACACCATATATTTT.